These 16 T cell receptor beta chains share one sample of origin, sequenced in a study of neurological immune-mediated disorders. MiXCR, applied by TCRdb to the 5' RACE reads, yields one record per CDR3 protein. The sample carries about 48,000 distinct CDR3 sequences, around 10% recorded once. The sample was PBMCs. These receptors came from a woman between 40 and 50 years old with HTLV-1-associated myelopathy (HAM/TSP).

This chain links TRBV18 with TRBJ2-7; D is undetermined. The germline CDR1 and CDR2 sequences are KGHSH and LQKENI. This CDR3 comprises 13 residues. V was clipped by 1 base and J by 0 bases, with 4 bases between them. The CDR3 loop reads CASSPRSSYEQYF. CDR3 DNA: TGTGCCAGCTCACCACGGAGCTCCTACGAGCAGTACTTC.

This clonotype has a handful of counts. This could be a read error, since a much larger clone is one nucleotide away. The J gene is TRBJ2-1, the V gene TRBV7-2; D gene uncertain. This CDR3 is built from 14 residues. CDR1 is SGHTA, CDR2 FQGNSA, per germline. CDR3 region: CVSSSFTQGREQFF. The CDR3 DNA reads TGTGTCAGCAGCTCCTTCACCCAAGGACGTGAGCAGTTCTTC.

This clonotype appeared many times. J is TRBJ2-6 and V is TRBV27; D is tentatively TRBD1 or TRBD2 (5 bases each). Trimming removed 4 bases from V and 0 bases from J, with 7 bases in between. The germline V gene has CDR1 MNHEY and CDR2 SMNVEV (reference sequence). This CDR3 contains 15 residues. CDR3 DNA: TGTGCCAGCAGTTACGGGACCTCTGGGGCCAACGTCCTGACTTTC. The encoded protein is CASSYGTSGANVLTF.

This clonotype was seen many times. The CDR3 sequence: CASSQEGVNDFTDTQYF. CDR3 in DNA: TGTGCCAGCAGCCAAGAGGGTGTGAACGACTTCACAGATACGCAGTATTTT. V gene TRBV4-2 combines with J gene TRBJ2-3, with no clear D. CDR3 length: 17 residues. Trimming cost V 0 bases and J 2 bases, with 15 bases left between them. Germline CDR1 LGHNA, CDR2 YNFKEQ.

The sample holds one count of this clonotype. A clone one base away is much larger, so this may be a read error. The V and J genes are TRBV5-6 and TRBJ2-7; D remains ambiguous. Germline V gene lookup returns CDR1 SGHDT and CDR2 YYEEEE. This CDR3 comprises 13 residues. CDR3 sequence reads: CASILSDRYEQYF. The CDR3 DNA follows: TGTGCCAGCATCTTGTCCGACCGCTACGAGCAGTACTTC.

The rearrangement links TRBV12-3 or TRBV12-4 to TRBJ2-2; D gene ambiguous. The germline V and J ends were trimmed by 6 bases and 6 bases, with 14 bases remaining between them. The CDR3 consists of 14 residues. CDR3 loop: CASSKLYQSGELFF. The CDR3 DNA follows: TGTGCCAGCAGCAAGCTTTATCAGTCCGGGGAGCTGTTTTTT.

The J gene is TRBJ2-1, the V gene TRBV4-3, with TRBD2 identical over 7 bases. The CDR3 is 15 amino acids. CDR1 LGHNA and CDR2 YSLEER come from the germline V gene. After removal of 4 bases from V and 0 bases from J, the junction contained 3 bases not matched to a gene. The CDR3 DNA reads as TGCGCCAGCAGCCCGCGGGGGAGCTCCTACAATGAGCAGTTCTTC. Translating it yields CASSPRGSSYNEQFF.

The sample holds many counts of this clonotype. V gene TRBV4-3 combines with J gene TRBJ2-7; 7 nucleotides line up with TRBD2. The CDR3 spans 20 residues. J gave up 3 bases and V 1 base, and 21 bases lay outside the gene matches. CDR1 and CDR2 from the germline V gene are LGHNA and YSLEER. Here the CDR3 reads CASSQGIRRGLNSRHYEQYF. The CDR3 nucleotides are TGCGCCAGCAGCCAAGGGATCCGGCGGGGACTAAACTCAAGGCACTACGAGCAGTACTTC.

This clonotype showed up many times. V is TRBV4-3 and J is TRBJ1-1; tentative D call: TRBD1 (6 bases). Germline V gives CDR1 LGHNA, CDR2 YSLEER. V was cut by 1 base and J by 3 bases, with 12 bases left in between. CDR3 length: 15 residues. The CDR3: CASSQVWGLDTEAFF. In DNA form, the CDR3 reads TGCGCCAGCAGCCAAGTATGGGGGCTAGACACTGAAGCTTTCTTT.

In its sample, this clonotype was seen many times. The chain links TRBV7-2 to TRBJ2-2, with a weak D call TRBD2 (7 bases). Germline V lookup: CDR1 SGHTA, CDR2 FQGNSA. The CDR3 length is 15 residues. The V end lost 5 bases, the J end lost 5 bases, and 15 bases lay between the germline ends. CDR3 in DNA: TGTGCCAGCAGCGCAAATGGGGGGGCGACCGGGGAGCTGTTTTTT. Its protein is CASSANGGATGELFF.

A note on this clonotype: One end of the junction is discordant with germline, which a read error may explain. The chain couples TRBV7-2 to TRBJ2-7, with 10 bases that match TRBD2. The CDR3 totals 15 residues. From germline, CDR1 is SGHTA and CDR2 FQGNSA. Here the CDR3 reads CACRLVAGGAYEQYF. The CDR3 coding sequence is TGTGCCTGCAGATTAGTAGCGGGGGGAGCCTACGAGCAGTACTTC.

This clonotype has ten or more counts. The chain joins TRBV5-8 to TRBJ2-1; 11 positions agree with TRBD2. The junction had 5 bases not matched to a gene; V was cut back by 3 bases and J by 9 bases. There are 14 residues in the CDR3. Germline lookup yields CDR1 SGHTS and CDR2 YDEGEE. In DNA form, the CDR3 reads TGTGCCAGCAGCTATAGCGGGGGGGCTGGTGAGCAGTTCTTC. Translation: CASSYSGGAGEQFF.

In its sample, this clonotype was seen many times. V is TRBV29-1 and J is TRBJ1-2; D gene unclear. V shed 5 bases and J shed 0 bases, with 4 bases lying between them. Per germline, CDR1 SQVTM and CDR2 ANQGSEA. This CDR3 contains 11 residues. The CDR3 protein is CSVRANYGYTF. Here the CDR3 DNA reads TGCAGCGTTCGGGCTAACTATGGCTACACCTTC.

This clonotype was picked up many times. This chain links TRBV29-1 with TRBJ2-7, with D tentatively TRBD1 (6 bases). With 5 bases removed from V and 5 bases from J, the gap between germline ends came to 13 bases. Germline V CDR1 and CDR2: SQVTM, ANQGSEA. The length of the CDR3 is 12 residues. CDR3 protein: CSVRKQGHEQYF. The CDR3 DNA follows: TGCAGCGTTCGTAAACAGGGCCACGAGCAGTACTTC.

The table lists this clonotype with many counts. The genes are TRBV7-3 and TRBJ2-3; TRBD2 matches 9 bases. This CDR3 contains 14 residues. The V gene's germline CDR1 is SGHTA and CDR2 FQGTGA. The V segment lost 5 bases and the J segment 6 bases; nucleotides outside the gene matches: 6. CDR3 nucleotide sequence: TGTGCCAGCAGCCCAGCGGGGGGTGCCGATACGCAGTATTTT. It translates to CASSPAGGADTQYF.

This clonotype was seen only a few times. The chain recombines TRBV6-6 with TRBJ1-2; D gene ambiguous. The V end lost 6 bases, the J end lost 2 bases, and 4 bases lay between the germline ends. The CDR3 runs 11 residues. Germline V gives CDR1 MNHNY, CDR2 SVGAGI (reference sequence). Written as DNA, the CDR3 is TGTGCCAGCAGAGAAAACTATGGCTACACCTTC. It codes for CASRENYGYTF.